Following are 13 T cell receptor beta chains from one sample sequenced in a study of blood T cell repertoires in COVID-19. TCRdb keeps only in-frame clones here, not all; method: immunoSEQ multiplex PCR. The sample holds a few hundred thousand clones, approximately 87% seen once. Sequencing used peripheral blood. The source is a woman between 50 and 59 years old with acute or convalescent COVID-19.

The chain uses TRBV10-2 and TRBJ2-5; TRBD1 matches at 7 bases. Trimming took 11 bases from V and 1 from J; bases not matched to a gene: 10. The CDR3 covers 14 residues. CDR1 and CDR2 from the germline V gene are WSHSY and SAAADI. Here the CDR3 reads CAVGTGARQETQYF. As DNA, the CDR3 is TGCGCCGTCGGCACAGGGGCCCGCCAAGAGACCCAGTACTTC.

V usage is TRBV2 and J usage is TRBJ2-2; a possible D gene is TRBD1 (5 bases). V was trimmed by 3 bases and J by 5 bases, leaving 16 bases between them. The CDR3 contains 16 residues. The germline V gene has CDR1 SNHLY and CDR2 FYNNEI. The CDR3 DNA sequence: TGTGCCAGCAGTGAGAGTTTCAGGGTCGGAACCGGGGAGCTGTTTTTT. Its translation is CASSESFRVGTGELFF.

V gene TRBV9 combines with J gene TRBJ1-1; 9 bases map to TRBD1. CDR1 SGDLS and CDR2 YYNGEE come from the germline V gene. The CDR3 consists of 14 residues. J gave up 5 bases and V 2 bases, and 4 bases lay outside the gene matches. In DNA, the CDR3 is TGTGCCAGCAGCGTTCGGACAGGGGCGACTGAAGCTTTCTTT. This codes for CASSVRTGATEAFF.

V usage is TRBV27 and J usage is TRBJ1-5, with 7 bases matching TRBD1. There are 13 residues in the CDR3. Trimming removed 7 bases from V and 6 bases from J; junction bases left unmatched: 6. The germline V gene encodes CDR1 MNHEY and CDR2 SMNVEV (reference sequence). The CDR3 loop is CASNRGGSQPQHF. The CDR3 DNA reads as TGTGCCAGCAACAGGGGCGGCAGTCAGCCCCAGCATTTT.

The chain joins TRBV6-5 to TRBJ2-1, with 7 bases that match TRBD2. The V and J ends lost 8 bases and 4 bases, in that order; junction bases with no gene match: 8. Germline V lookup: CDR1 MNHEY, CDR2 SVGAGI. The CDR3 runs to 14 residues. The CDR3 DNA reads TGTGCCAGCGGCCGGGAGCGGGAATACAATGAGCAGTTCTTC. It codes for CASGREREYNEQFF.

This sequence joins TRBV6-2 or TRBV6-3 and TRBJ2-7; perhaps TRBD2 as D (5 bases). Trimming shortened V by 2 bases and J by 4 bases, and 15 bases separated the two germline ends. The germline CDR1 and CDR2 sequences are MNHEY and SVGEGT. The CDR3 covers 15 residues. CDR3 loop: CASSYPRAARYEQYF. The DNA of the CDR3 is TGTGCCAGCAGTTACCCGCGGGCCGCCCGGTACGAGCAGTACTTC.

The count of this clone is one. The chain couples TRBV3-1 (or the pseudogene TRBV3-2) to TRBJ2-1; possibly TRBD2 for D (7 bases). This CDR3 is 17 amino acids long. Looked up from germline, CDR1 is LGHDT and CDR2 is YNNKEL (reference sequence). V was shortened by 1 base and J by 7 bases, with 20 bases between the two germline ends. CDR3 sequence: CASSQGYSRGGSNEQFF. For the CDR3, the DNA is TGTGCCAGCAGCCAAGGATATTCGAGGGGGGGCTCGAATGAGCAGTTCTTC.

This chain links TRBV25-1 with TRBJ2-1; TRBD2 matches 14 bases. J lost 9 bases, V lost 3 bases, and 4 bases had no gene match. CDR1 and CDR2 (germline): MGHDK, SYGVNS. The CDR3 length is 15 residues. The chain's CDR3 is CASSETSGRGSEQFF. The DNA for the CDR3 is TGTGCCAGCAGTGAGACTAGCGGGAGGGGATCTGAGCAGTTCTTC. Supplemented by reference TRBV25-1 and TRBJ2-1, the full variable domain reads EADIYQTPRYLVIGTGKKITLECSQTMGHDKMYWYQQDPGMELHLIHYSYGVNSTEKGDLSSESTVSRIRTEHFPLTLESARPSHTSQYLCASSETSGRGSEQFFGPGTRLTVL.

This chain connects TRBV7-9 to TRBJ1-2; 7 bases agree with TRBD1. The V and J ends lost 2 bases and 4 bases, in that order; junction bases with no gene match: 7. The CDR3 runs to 15 residues. The germline V gene has CDR1 SEHNR and CDR2 FQNEAQ (reference sequence). Written as DNA, the CDR3 is TGTGCCAGCAGCTTAAGGATACAGGGGCCCTATGGCTACACCTTC. Its protein product is CASSLRIQGPYGYTF.

The chain is built from TRBV19 and TRBJ1-2; D is ambiguous. Germline CDR1 and CDR2: LNHDA and SQIVND (reference sequence). This CDR3 has 13 amino acids. Trimming left V 5 bases short and J 0 bases short, with 7 bases between. The CDR3 is CASSRQANYGYTF. CDR3 sequence (DNA): TGTGCCAGTAGTCGTCAGGCTAACTATGGCTACACCTTC. Looking up the rest from reference TRBV19 and TRBJ1-2 gives the full variable domain: DGGITQSPKYLFRKEGQNVTLSCEQNLNHDAMYWYRQDPGQGLRLIYYSQIVNDFQKGDIAEGYSVSREKKESFPLTVTSAQKNPTAFYLCASSRQANYGYTFGSGTRLTVV.

The chain employs TRBV5-1 and TRBJ1-1; D remains ambiguous. The V gene's germline CDR1 is SGHRS and CDR2 YFSETQ. This CDR3 contains 14 residues. Trimming took 0 bases from V and 4 from J, leaving 10 bases between them. Here the CDR3 DNA reads TGCGCCAGCAGCTTGGAAGCGTTCGGCACTGAAGCTTTCTTT. Protein sequence: CASSLEAFGTEAFF.

The chain combines TRBV6-1 with TRBJ1-2; 9 bases align to TRBD1. The V gene end was trimmed by 0 bases and the J gene end by 8 bases; junction bases not matched to a gene: 7. CDR1 MNHNS and CDR2 SASEGT come from the germline V gene. This CDR3 has 15 residues. CDR3 DNA: TGTGCCAGCAGTGAAGCGAGGACAGGGGAGGGAGGCTACACCTTC. Translating it yields CASSEARTGEGGYTF.

The chain carries TRBV2 and TRBJ2-7; 11 nucleotides line up with TRBD2. The V and J ends lost 6 bases and 12 bases, in that order; junction bases with no gene match: 13. Per the germline V gene, CDR1 is SNHLY and CDR2 is FYNNEI. This CDR3 has 14 amino acids. The CDR3 region has the DNA TGTGCCAGCAGCCCCCGGGTGATAGCGGGGGGGTTGTACTTC. Translating it yields CASSPRVIAGGLYF.